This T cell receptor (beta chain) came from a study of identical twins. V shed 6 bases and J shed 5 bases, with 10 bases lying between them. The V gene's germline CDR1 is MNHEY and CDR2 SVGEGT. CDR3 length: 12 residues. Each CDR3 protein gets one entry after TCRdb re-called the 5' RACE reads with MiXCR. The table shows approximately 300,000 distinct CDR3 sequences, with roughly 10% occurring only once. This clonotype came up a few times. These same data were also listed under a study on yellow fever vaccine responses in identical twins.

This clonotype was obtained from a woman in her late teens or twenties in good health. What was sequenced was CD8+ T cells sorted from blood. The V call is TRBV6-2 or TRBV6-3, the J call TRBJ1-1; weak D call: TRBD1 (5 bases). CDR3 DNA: TGTGCCAGCAGGCTAGACAGAACTGAAGCTTTCTTT. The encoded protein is CASRLDRTEAFF.